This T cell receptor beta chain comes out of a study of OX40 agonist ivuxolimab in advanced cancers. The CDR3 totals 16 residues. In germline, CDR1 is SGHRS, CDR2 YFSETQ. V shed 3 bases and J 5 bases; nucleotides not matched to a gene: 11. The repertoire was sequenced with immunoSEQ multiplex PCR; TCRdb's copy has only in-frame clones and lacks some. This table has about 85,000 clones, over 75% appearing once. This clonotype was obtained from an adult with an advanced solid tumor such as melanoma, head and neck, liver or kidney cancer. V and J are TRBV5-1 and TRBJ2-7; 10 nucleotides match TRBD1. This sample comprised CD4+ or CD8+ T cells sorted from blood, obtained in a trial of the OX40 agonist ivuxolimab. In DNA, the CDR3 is TGCGCCAGCAGCTCAAAACCGGGACAGGGGTTACACGAGCAGTACTTC. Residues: CASSSKPGQGLHEQYF.